Below, 15 T cell receptor beta chains from the same sample are listed, as sequenced in a study of blood T cell repertoires in COVID-19. The assay was immunoSEQ multiplex PCR, and TCRdb's table has in-frame clones only and misses some. This sample has 200,000 to 250,000 clones, with approximately 90% found just once. Sample: PBMCs or T cells enriched from blood (not recorded which). The receptors shown here come from a woman between 40 and 50 years old with acute COVID-19.

This clone has a single count. V and J are TRBV5-1 and TRBJ1-4; 7 nucleotides match TRBD1. The CDR3 is 15 residues long. With V trimmed by 4 bases and J by 4 bases, 7 bases remained unmatched. Germline-derived CDR1 and CDR2 are SGHRS and YFSETQ. The CDR3 DNA reads TGCGCCAGCAGCCCAGGGGGACAGAGTAATGAAAAACTGTTTTTT. Translating it yields CASSPGGQSNEKLFF.

The chain carries TRBV24-1 and TRBJ1-2; 8 bases agree with TRBD1. V trimming: 4 bases; J trimming: 6 bases; junction bases outside the gene matches: 12. CDR3 length: 16 residues. The germline V gene encodes CDR1 KGHDR and CDR2 SFDVKD. The CDR3 sequence: CATSERGQGSPHGYTF. The CDR3, as DNA: TGTGCCACCAGTGAACGAGGACAGGGATCCCCTCATGGCTACACCTTC.

The chain uses TRBV15 and TRBJ1-3; D might be TRBD1 (6 bases). Germline V lookup: CDR1 LNHNV, CDR2 YYDKDF (reference sequence). Trimming took off 4 bases at V and 2 bases at J, with 18 bases between the two ends. The CDR3 extends over 17 amino acids. CDR3 nucleotide sequence: TGTGCCACCAGCAAAAAGGCAGGGGCCCTTCCTGGAAACACCATATATTTT. Protein product: CATSKKAGALPGNTIYF.

V usage is TRBV11-3 and J usage is TRBJ2-1; 10 positions match TRBD2. The CDR3 has 15 residues. CDR1 and CDR2 (germline): SGHNT, YENEEA. With V trimmed by 3 bases and J by 9 bases, 8 bases remained unmatched. CDR3 in DNA: TGTGCCAGCAGCTTCGTGCTAGCGGGGGTTGGTGAGCAGTTCTTC. This encodes CASSFVLAGVGEQFF.

The chain employs TRBV5-4 and TRBJ1-5; 8 bases are shared with TRBD1. This CDR3 has 16 residues. With V trimmed by 3 bases and J by 4 bases, 9 bases remained unmatched. Germline V CDR1 and CDR2: SGHNT, YYREEE (reference sequence). The CDR3 sequence: CASSSGTGGLNQPQHF. The DNA for the CDR3 is TGTGCCAGCAGCTCCGGGACAGGTGGTCTTAATCAGCCCCAGCATTTT.

This chain connects TRBV7-2 to TRBJ2-7; D gene uncertain. V dropped 2 bases and J dropped 12 bases, with 17 bases sitting between them. The CDR3 sequence is 13 residues long. Germline V CDR1 and CDR2: SGHTA, FQGNSA. CDR3 amino acids: CASSLPGLSFAYF. The CDR3 DNA reads as TGTGCCAGCAGCTTACCCGGTTTAAGCTTTGCGTACTTC. Filled out from reference TRBV7-2 and TRBJ2-7, the complete variable domain reads GAGVSQSPSNKVTEKGKDVELRCDPISGHTALYWYRQSLGQGLEFLIYFQGNSAPDKSGLPSDRFSAERTGGSVSTLTIQRTQQEDSAVYLCASSLPGLSFAYFGPGTRLTVT.

The chain is built from TRBV4-1 and TRBJ2-7; possibly TRBD1 for D (5 bases). The CDR3 length is 15 residues. Trimming cost V 4 bases and J 2 bases, with 15 bases left between them. Germline CDR1 MGHRA, CDR2 YSYEKL. CDR3: CASSLTTDSTYEQYF. The CDR3 nucleotides read TGCGCCAGCAGCCTCACGACAGACTCGACCTACGAGCAGTACTTC.

This clone was counted between two and nine times. The rearrangement joins TRBV2 to TRBJ1-5; weak D call: TRBD1 (5 bases). V was cut by 5 bases and J by 1 base, with 15 bases left in between. Per the germline V gene, CDR1 is SNHLY and CDR2 is FYNNEI. There are 16 residues in the CDR3. The DNA of the CDR3 is TGTGCCAGCAGTCTAGACAGACCCTCAAGCAATCAGCCCCAGCATTTT. It specifies CASSLDRPSSNQPQHF.

Remarks on this clone: This CDR3 is also generated by other DNA sequences in the sample. V and J are TRBV19 and TRBJ1-5, with 7 bases lining up with TRBD1. CDR1 and CDR2 (germline): LNHDA, SQIVND (reference sequence). This CDR3 region has 15 residues. V was pared by 7 bases and J by 2 bases, with 8 bases of the junction left unmatched. The CDR3 protein is CASNPTGSGNQPQHF. CDR3 coding DNA: TGTGCCAGTAATCCGACAGGGTCGGGCAATCAGCCCCAGCATTTT.

Points on this clone: The sample has other DNA sequences that encode this CDR3 too. The chain is built from TRBV9 and TRBJ1-4, with D perhaps matching TRBD1 (5 bases). V lost 0 bases, J lost 5 bases, and 8 bases lay in between. Germline V gene lookup returns CDR1 SGDLS and CDR2 YYNGEE. The CDR3 covers 14 residues. This CDR3 is CASSVGAGNEKLFF. Written as DNA, the CDR3 is TGTGCCAGCAGCGTAGGGGCAGGGAATGAAAAACTGTTTTTT.

The rearrangement uses TRBV11-2 and TRBJ1-1; D remains unclear. The CDR3 sequence is 13 residues long. CDR1 and CDR2 from the germline V gene are SGHAT and FQNNGV. V shed 3 bases and J shed 3 bases, with 8 bases lying between them. CDR3 residues: CASSLSFDTEAFF. CDR3 DNA: TGTGCCAGCAGCTTGAGTTTTGACACTGAAGCTTTCTTT.

J is TRBJ1-1 and V is TRBV11-2; D may be TRBD1 (6 bases). With 1 base removed from V and 5 bases from J, the gap between germline ends came to 17 bases. This CDR3 is built from 16 residues. The germline V gene encodes CDR1 SGHAT and CDR2 FQNNGV. The CDR3 loop reads CASSLVGGGKDTEAFF. Written as DNA, the CDR3 is TGTGCCAGCAGCTTAGTGGGAGGGGGAAAGGATACTGAAGCTTTCTTT. The variable domain in full, completed from reference TRBV11-2 and TRBJ1-1, reads EAGVAQSPRYKIIEKRQSVAFWCNPISGHATLYWYQQILGQGPKLLIQFQNNGVVDDSQLPKDRFSAERLKGVDSTLKIQPAKLEDSAVYLCASSLVGGGKDTEAFFGQGTRLTVV.

The gene calls are TRBV25-1 and TRBJ1-1; no clear D. Per the germline V gene, CDR1 is MGHDK and CDR2 is SYGVNS. V dropped 3 bases and J dropped 3 bases, with 8 bases sitting between them. The CDR3 length is 13 residues. CDR3 nucleotides: TGTGCCAGCAGTGAGGTCTCGGACACTGAAGCTTTCTTT. Protein product: CASSEVSDTEAFF.

The J gene is TRBJ2-7, the V gene TRBV2, with a tentative D call TRBD1 (6 bases). Per the germline V gene, CDR1 is SNHLY and CDR2 is FYNNEI. The CDR3 sequence is 15 residues long. Trimming left V 0 bases short and J 4 bases short, with 13 bases between. The DNA of the CDR3 is TGTGCCAGCAGTGAAGCGCGGCAGGGGTTTTACGAGCAGTACGTC. Amino acid sequence: CASSEARQGFYEQYV.

The V gene is TRBV14, the J gene TRBJ1-2; possible D gene TRBD1, 5 bases. This CDR3 comprises 13 residues. The V end was cut by 4 bases, the J end by 1 base, with 7 bases between. Looked up from germline, CDR1 is SGHDN and CDR2 is FVKESK. Here the CDR3 reads CASSPGFNYGYTF. In nucleotides, the CDR3 is TGTGCCAGCAGCCCAGGGTTTAACTATGGCTACACCTTC.